The clone carrying this T cell receptor beta chain was seen a few times. Its antigen is not known. These data originate in a study of blood T cells in healthy people across ages. Study observations and caveats: Diversity figures derived from one million T cells were judged to underestimate the true value. The percentage of naive T cells correlated strongly with TCR beta diversity.

Next came a second PCR, run for about 6 to 12 cycles, which used a sample-barcoded 5' primer along with a J-beta primer mix. TCRdb ran MiXCR on the 5' RACE reads and lists one entry per CDR3 protein. This sample yields hundreds of thousands of distinct CDR3 sequences, of which approximately 25% are seen a single time; around 10% belongs to the top ten. No fewer than 6 micrograms of total RNA were isolated from every sample. The V gene's germline CDR1 is SGHDN and CDR2 FVKESK. The V and J ends lost 0 bases and 0 bases, in that order; junction bases with no gene match: 5. CDR3 length: 17 amino acids. These data were likewise used in another study, on T cells of mothers and their children. According to that study: Every mother supplied over 9.5 million TCR beta CDR3 reads and every child approximately 2.8 million.

V and J are TRBV14 and TRBJ2-5; 9 bases fit TRBD2. Sequenced material: blood. The sequence derives from a boy aged 5-17 years in good health. For the CDR3, the DNA is TGTGCCAGCAGCCAAGAGCCGCTAGCGGGGAACCAAGAGACCCAGTACTTC. Protein product: CASSQEPLAGNQETQYF. Drawing the rest from reference TRBV14 and TRBJ2-5, the complete variable domain is EAGVTQFPSHSVIEKGQTVTLRCDPISGHDNLYWYRRVMGKEIKFLLHFVKESKQDESGMPNNRFLAERTGGTYSTLKVQPAELEDSGVYFCASSQEPLAGNQETQYFGPGTRLLVL.